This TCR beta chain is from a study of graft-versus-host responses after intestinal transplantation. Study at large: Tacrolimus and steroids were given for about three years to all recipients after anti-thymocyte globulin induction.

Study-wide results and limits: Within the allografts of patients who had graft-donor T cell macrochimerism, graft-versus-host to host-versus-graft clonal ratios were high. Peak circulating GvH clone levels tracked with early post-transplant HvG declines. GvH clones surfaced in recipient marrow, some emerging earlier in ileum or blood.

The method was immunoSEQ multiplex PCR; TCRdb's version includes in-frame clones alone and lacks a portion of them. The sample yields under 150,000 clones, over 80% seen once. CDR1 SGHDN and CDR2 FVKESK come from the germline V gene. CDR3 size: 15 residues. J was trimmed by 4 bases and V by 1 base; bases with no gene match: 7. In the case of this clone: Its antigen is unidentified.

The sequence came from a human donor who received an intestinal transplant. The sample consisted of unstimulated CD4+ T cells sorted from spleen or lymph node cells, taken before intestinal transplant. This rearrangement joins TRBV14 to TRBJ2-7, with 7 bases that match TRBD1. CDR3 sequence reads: CASSQVPGQLYEQYF. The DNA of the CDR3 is TGTGCCAGCAGCCAAGTACCGGGACAGCTTTACGAGCAGTACTTC.